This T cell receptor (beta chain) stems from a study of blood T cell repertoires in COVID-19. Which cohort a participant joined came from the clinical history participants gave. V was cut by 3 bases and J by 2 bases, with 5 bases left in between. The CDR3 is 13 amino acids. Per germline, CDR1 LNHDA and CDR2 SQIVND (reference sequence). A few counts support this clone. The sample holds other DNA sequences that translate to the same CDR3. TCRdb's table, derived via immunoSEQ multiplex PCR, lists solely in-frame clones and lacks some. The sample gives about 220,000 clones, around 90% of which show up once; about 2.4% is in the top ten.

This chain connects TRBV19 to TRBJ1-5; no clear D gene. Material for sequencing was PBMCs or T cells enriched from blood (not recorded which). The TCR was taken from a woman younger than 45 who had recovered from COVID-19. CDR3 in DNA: TGTGCCAGTAGTATTGGAGGCAATCAGCCCCAGCATTTT. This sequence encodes CASSIGGNQPQHF. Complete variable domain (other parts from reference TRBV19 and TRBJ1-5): DGGITQSPKYLFRKEGQNVTLSCEQNLNHDAMYWYRQDPGQGLRLIYYSQIVNDFQKGDIAEGYSVSREKKESFPLTVTSAQKNPTAFYLCASSIGGNQPQHFGDGTRLSIL.